The 16 T cell receptor beta chains below come from one sample, sequenced in a study of blood T cell repertoires in COVID-19. Profiling relied on immunoSEQ multiplex PCR, and the TCRdb table lists in-frame clones only, not all of them. The data show over 150,000 clones, approximately 88% seen once. Sequences were obtained from peripheral blood. Receptor source: a man younger than 35 with active or convalescent COVID-19.

The chain joins TRBV5-1 to TRBJ1-6, with D perhaps TRBD1 (5 bases). The CDR3 extends over 14 amino acids. Trimming shortened V by 4 bases and J by 9 bases, and 14 bases separated the two germline ends. Germline V gene data show CDR1 as SGHRS and CDR2 as YFSETQ. Here the CDR3 reads CASSARTPSSPLHF. CDR3 sequence (DNA): TGCGCCAGCAGCGCCCGGACACCTAGTTCACCCCTCCACTTT.

This chain uses TRBV12-5 with TRBJ1-4; 7 nucleotides line up with TRBD1. CDR3 length equals 20 residues. Germline loops: CDR1 LGHNT, CDR2 FRNRAP. The J segment lost 0 bases and the V segment lost 0 bases, leaving 13 bases of the junction unmatched. As DNA, the CDR3 is TGTGCTAGTGGTTTGGTACTGGACCCTCCTACAGGGGCAACTAATGAAAAACTGTTTTTT. It codes for CASGLVLDPPTGATNEKLFF.

This chain links TRBV18 with TRBJ2-7; TRBD2 aligns across 7 bases. The V gene's germline CDR1 is KGHSH and CDR2 LQKENI. The CDR3 totals 14 residues. The V gene end was trimmed by 2 bases and the J gene end by 3 bases; junction bases not matched to a gene: 4. The chain's CDR3 is CASSPTSVNYEQYF. CDR3 DNA sequence: TGTGCCAGCTCACCAACTAGCGTAAACTACGAGCAGTACTTC.

The gene calls are TRBV25-1 and TRBJ1-2, with D possibly TRBD1 on 5 matching bases. Germline lookup yields CDR1 MGHDK and CDR2 SYGVNS. V dropped 5 bases and J dropped 4 bases, with 14 bases sitting between them. CDR3 length: 14 amino acids. DNA for the CDR3: TGTGCCAGCAGTCCAGCAGGGTTTTCCTATGGCTACACCTTC. Protein product: CASSPAGFSYGYTF.

This clone was picked up a small number of times. The same CDR3 is also encoded by other DNA sequences in this sample. V gene TRBV6-1 combines with J gene TRBJ2-3; TRBD2 is a possible D gene (5 bases). The V gene's germline CDR1 is MNHNS and CDR2 SASEGT. The germline V and J ends were trimmed by 1 base and 1 base, with 9 bases remaining between them. The CDR3 spans 15 residues. The CDR3 sequence: CASSEEAGGTDTQYF. The CDR3 DNA reads TGTGCCAGCAGTGAAGAGGCGGGCGGCACAGATACGCAGTATTTT.

The sample holds one count of this clone. The chain employs TRBV5-1 and TRBJ1-4; D is undetermined. Per the germline V gene, CDR1 is SGHRS and CDR2 is YFSETQ. CDR3 length equals 13 residues. Trimming shortened V by 4 bases and J by 3 bases, and 7 bases separated the two germline ends. The CDR3 bases are TGCGCCAGCAGCAGTGGAGCTAATGAAAAACTGTTTTTT. Translation: CASSSGANEKLFF.

V and J are TRBV21-1 and TRBJ2-2; the D call TRBD2 from the table was never checked on the DNA. TRBV21-1 is reported as a pseudogene. This CDR3 has 16 residues. CDR3 sequence (DNA): TGTGCCAGCAGCAAAGACGGACTCCCGAACACCGGGGAGCTGTTTTTT. The encoded protein is CASSKDGLPNTGELFF.

This chain uses TRBV6-5 with TRBJ2-1; D is possibly TRBD2 (6 bases). The V end lost 0 bases, the J end lost 6 bases, and 15 bases lay between the germline ends. CDR3 length: 16 residues. CDR1 is MNHEY, CDR2 SVGAGI, per germline. CDR3 sequence (DNA): TGTGCCAGCAGTTACTCGATTGGCGGGATTGGCAATGAGCAGTTCTTC. It is translated as CASSYSIGGIGNEQFF.

This rearrangement joins TRBV5-6 to TRBJ1-2, with 7 bases identical to TRBD1. Germline CDR1 reads SGHDT; CDR2 reads YYEEEE. The CDR3 totals 14 residues. Trimming removed 4 bases from V and 7 bases from J; junction bases left unmatched: 10. The CDR3 protein is CASSQTGRSRGYTF. CDR3 sequence (DNA): TGTGCCAGCAGCCAGACAGGGCGGTCTCGTGGCTACACCTTC.

In its sample, this clone was seen a few times. The chain has TRBV2 and TRBJ2-2, with 10 bases identical to TRBD1. The junction had 3 bases not matched to a gene; V was cut back by 2 bases and J by 3 bases. Germline CDR1 SNHLY, CDR2 FYNNEI. This CDR3 comprises 16 residues. CDR3: CASSERGTGDTGELFF. The CDR3 region has the DNA TGTGCCAGCAGTGAAAGGGGGACAGGGGACACCGGGGAGCTGTTTTTT.

The V and J genes are TRBV24-1 and TRBJ2-1; 9 bases align to TRBD2. V shed 4 bases and J 12 bases; nucleotides not matched to a gene: 18. Germline assignment: CDR1 KGHDR and CDR2 SFDVKD. This CDR3 has 17 residues. CDR3 sequence reads: CATSEPSSSGVRGGQFF. CDR3 coding DNA: TGTGCCACCAGTGAACCCTCATCTAGCGGGGTCCGCGGAGGGCAGTTCTTC.

The rearrangement joins TRBV18 to TRBJ2-2; the D gene is possibly TRBD1 (5 bases). CDR1 is KGHSH, CDR2 LQKENI, per germline. The V and J ends lost 5 bases and 0 bases respectively, with 7 bases between them. The CDR3 has 14 residues. The DNA of the CDR3 is TGTGCCAGCTCAAGACAGACGAACACCGGGGAGCTGTTTTTT. It encodes CASSRQTNTGELFF.

The chain employs TRBV9 and TRBJ1-6; unclear D gene. With 0 bases removed from V and 0 bases from J, the gap between germline ends came to 7 bases. CDR1 is SGDLS, CDR2 YYNGEE, per germline. The length of the CDR3 is 16 residues. CDR3 sequence (DNA): TGTGCCAGCAGCGTAGACGTTAGCTCCTATAATTCACCCCTCCACTTT. Encoded protein: CASSVDVSSYNSPLHF. Full variable domain (remainder filled in from reference TRBV9 and TRBJ1-6): DSGVTQTPKHLITATGQRVTLRCSPRSGDLSVYWYQQSLDQGLQFLIQYYNGEERAKGNILERFSAQQFPDLHSELNLSSLELGDSALYFCASSVDVSSYNSPLHFGNGTRLTVT.

The V call is TRBV5-1, the J call TRBJ2-1; the match to TRBD1 covers 9 bases. Germline CDR1 is SGHRS and CDR2 is YFSETQ. J gave up 8 bases and V 0 bases, and 6 bases lay outside the gene matches. This CDR3 has 15 amino acids. For the CDR3, the DNA is TGCGCCAGCAGCTTGGTAGGGACAGGGTTCGATGAGCAGTTCTTC. This encodes CASSLVGTGFDEQFF. The full variable domain, rest sourced from reference TRBV5-1 and TRBJ2-1, is KAGVTQTPRYLIKTRGQQVTLSCSPISGHRSVSWYQQTPGQGLQFLFEYFSETQRNKGNFPGRFSGRQFSNSRSEMNVSTLELGDSALYLCASSLVGTGFDEQFFGPGTRLTVL.

This clone was recorded only once. V usage is TRBV11-2 and J usage is TRBJ2-7; 11 nucleotides align to TRBD2. The junction had 2 bases not matched to a gene; V was cut back by 7 bases and J by 0 bases. The CDR3 consists of 14 residues. From germline, CDR1 is SGHAT and CDR2 FQNNGV. The CDR3 DNA follows: TGTGCCAGCAACCTAGCGGGGGGCTCCTACGAGCAGTACTTC. Translation: CASNLAGGSYEQYF.

The genes are TRBV7-8 and TRBJ2-7; no firm D call. The CDR3 spans 14 residues. V was pared by 2 bases and J by 5 bases, with 13 bases between. CDR1 and CDR2 (germline): SGHVS, FQNEAQ. The CDR3 region has the DNA TGTGCCAGCAGCTTAACTCCAGGCCGAAACGAGCAGTACTTC. This encodes CASSLTPGRNEQYF.